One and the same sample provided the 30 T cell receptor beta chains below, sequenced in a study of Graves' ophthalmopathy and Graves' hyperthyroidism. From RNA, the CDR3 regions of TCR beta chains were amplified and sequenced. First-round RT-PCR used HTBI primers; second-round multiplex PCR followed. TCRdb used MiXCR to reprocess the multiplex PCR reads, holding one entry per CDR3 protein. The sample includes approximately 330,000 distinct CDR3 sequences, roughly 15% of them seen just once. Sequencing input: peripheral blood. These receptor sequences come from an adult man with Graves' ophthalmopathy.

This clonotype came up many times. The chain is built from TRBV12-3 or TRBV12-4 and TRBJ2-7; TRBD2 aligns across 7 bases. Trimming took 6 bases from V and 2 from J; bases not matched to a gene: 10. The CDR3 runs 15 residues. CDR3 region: CASSVAGLSTYEQYF. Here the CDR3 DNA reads TGTGCCAGCAGCGTAGCGGGTCTTTCTACCTACGAGCAGTACTTC.

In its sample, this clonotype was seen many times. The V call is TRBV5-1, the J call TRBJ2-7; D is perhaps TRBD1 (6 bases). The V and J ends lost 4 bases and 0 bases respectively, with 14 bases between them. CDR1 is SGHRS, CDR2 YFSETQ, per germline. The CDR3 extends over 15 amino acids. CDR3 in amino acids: CASSQDSIISYEQYF. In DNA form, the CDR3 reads TGCGCCAGCAGCCAGGACAGTATAATCTCCTACGAGCAGTACTTC. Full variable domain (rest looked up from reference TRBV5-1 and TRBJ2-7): KAGVTQTPRYLIKTRGQQVTLSCSPISGHRSVSWYQQTPGQGLQFLFEYFSETQRNKGNFPGRFSGRQFSNSRSEMNVSTLELGDSALYLCASSQDSIISYEQYFGPGTRLTVT.

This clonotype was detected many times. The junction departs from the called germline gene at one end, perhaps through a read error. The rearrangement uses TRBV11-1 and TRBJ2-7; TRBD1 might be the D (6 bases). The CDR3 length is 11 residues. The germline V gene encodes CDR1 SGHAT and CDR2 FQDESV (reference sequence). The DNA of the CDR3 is TGTGCCAGCAGCTTGAGGACAGAACTTAGCTTC. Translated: CASSLRTELSF.

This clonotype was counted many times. This chain's CDR3 is CSASIGQGYGYTF. In DNA form, the CDR3 reads TGCAGTGCCTCCATAGGACAGGGCTATGGCTACACCTTC. The chain has TRBV20-1 and TRBJ1-2, with 8 bases aligning to TRBD1. Germline assignment: CDR1 DFQATT and CDR2 SNEGSKA (reference sequence). The V gene end was trimmed by 6 bases and the J gene end by 4 bases; junction bases not matched to a gene: 7. The CDR3 has 13 amino acids.

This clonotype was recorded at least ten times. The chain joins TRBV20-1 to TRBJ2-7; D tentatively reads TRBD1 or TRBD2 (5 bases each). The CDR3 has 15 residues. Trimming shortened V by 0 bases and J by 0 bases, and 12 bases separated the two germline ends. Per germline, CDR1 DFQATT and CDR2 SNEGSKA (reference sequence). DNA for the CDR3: TGCAGTGCTAGAGACTTGGGGGAAACCTCCTACGAGCAGTACTTC. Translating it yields CSARDLGETSYEQYF.

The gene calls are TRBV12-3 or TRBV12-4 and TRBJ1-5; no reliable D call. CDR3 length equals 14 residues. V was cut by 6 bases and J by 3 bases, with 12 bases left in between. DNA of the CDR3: TGTGCCAGCAGCAGTGAGGGCTACAATCAGCCCCAGCATTTT. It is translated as CASSSEGYNQPQHF.

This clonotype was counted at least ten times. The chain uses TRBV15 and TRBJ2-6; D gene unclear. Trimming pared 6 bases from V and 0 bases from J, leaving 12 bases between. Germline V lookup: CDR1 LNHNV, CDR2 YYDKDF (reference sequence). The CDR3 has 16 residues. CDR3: CATRDYKSSGANVLTF. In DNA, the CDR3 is TGTGCCACCAGAGATTACAAGAGCTCTGGGGCCAACGTCCTGACTTTC.

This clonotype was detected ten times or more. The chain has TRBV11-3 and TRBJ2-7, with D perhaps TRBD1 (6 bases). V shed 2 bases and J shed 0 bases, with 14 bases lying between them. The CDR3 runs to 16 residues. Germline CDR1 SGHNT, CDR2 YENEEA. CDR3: CASSLLPGASSYEQYF. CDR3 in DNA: TGTGCCAGCAGCTTACTTCCAGGGGCCAGCTCCTACGAGCAGTACTTC.

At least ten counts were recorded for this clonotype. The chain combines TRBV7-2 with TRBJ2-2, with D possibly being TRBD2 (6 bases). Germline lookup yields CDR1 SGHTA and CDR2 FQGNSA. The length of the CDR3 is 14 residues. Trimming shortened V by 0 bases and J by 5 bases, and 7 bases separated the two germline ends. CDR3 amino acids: CASSLAGLTGELFF. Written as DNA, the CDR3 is TGTGCCAGCAGCTTAGCGGGACTTACCGGGGAGCTGTTTTTT.

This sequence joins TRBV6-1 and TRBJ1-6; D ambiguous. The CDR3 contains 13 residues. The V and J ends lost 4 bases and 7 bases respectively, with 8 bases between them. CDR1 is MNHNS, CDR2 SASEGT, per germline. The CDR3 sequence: CASSAEKNSPLHF. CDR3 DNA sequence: TGTGCCAGCAGTGCGGAAAAGAATTCACCCCTCCACTTT.

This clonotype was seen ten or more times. The CDR3 region is CSARGPGQGTKPQHF. For the CDR3, the DNA is TGCAGTGCTAGAGGTCCGGGACAGGGAACGAAGCCCCAGCATTTT. The chain has TRBV20-1 and TRBJ1-5; 9 bases fit TRBD1. This CDR3 region has 15 residues. Per germline, CDR1 DFQATT and CDR2 SNEGSKA (reference sequence). J gave up 8 bases and V 1 base, and 9 bases lay outside the gene matches.

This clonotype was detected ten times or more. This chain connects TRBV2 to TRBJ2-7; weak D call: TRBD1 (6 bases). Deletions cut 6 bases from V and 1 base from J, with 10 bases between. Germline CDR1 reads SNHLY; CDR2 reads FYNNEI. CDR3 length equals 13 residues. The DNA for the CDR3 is TGTGCCAGCAGCCGGGACAAATCCTACGAGCAGTACTTC. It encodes CASSRDKSYEQYF.

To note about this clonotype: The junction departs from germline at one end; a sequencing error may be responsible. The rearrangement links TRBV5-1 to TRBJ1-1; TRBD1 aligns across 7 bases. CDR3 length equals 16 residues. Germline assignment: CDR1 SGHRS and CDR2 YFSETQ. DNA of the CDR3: TGCGCCAGCAGCCTAGGACAGGTGGGCATGAACACTGAAGCTTGCTTT. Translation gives CASSLGQVGMNTEACF.

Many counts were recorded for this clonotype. This chain's CDR3 is CASSLDLRGGTGELFF. In nucleotides, the CDR3 is TGCGCCAGCAGCTTGGATCTGCGGGGGGGCACCGGGGAGCTGTTTTTT. This chain links TRBV5-1 with TRBJ2-2, with 9 nucleotides matching TRBD2. The CDR3 loop spans 16 amino acids. From germline, CDR1 is SGHRS and CDR2 YFSETQ. The V and J ends lost 0 bases and 4 bases, in that order; junction bases with no gene match: 4. Full variable domain (remainder filled in from reference TRBV5-1 and TRBJ2-2): KAGVTQTPRYLIKTRGQQVTLSCSPISGHRSVSWYQQTPGQGLQFLFEYFSETQRNKGNFPGRFSGRQFSNSRSEMNVSTLELGDSALYLCASSLDLRGGTGELFFGEGSRLTVL.

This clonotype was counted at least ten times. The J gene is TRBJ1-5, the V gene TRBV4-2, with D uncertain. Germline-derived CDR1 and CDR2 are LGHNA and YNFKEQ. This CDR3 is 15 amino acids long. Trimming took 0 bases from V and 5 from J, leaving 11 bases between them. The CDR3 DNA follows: TGTGCCAGCAGCCAAGATCGGCGGAGCTATCAGCCCCAGCATTTT. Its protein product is CASSQDRRSYQPQHF.

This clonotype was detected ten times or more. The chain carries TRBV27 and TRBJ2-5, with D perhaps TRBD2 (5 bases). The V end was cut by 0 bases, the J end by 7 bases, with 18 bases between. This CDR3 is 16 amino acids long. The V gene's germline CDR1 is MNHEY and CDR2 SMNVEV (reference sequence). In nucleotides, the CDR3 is TGTGCCAGCAGTTTATCGTATCCAGGCGAGGGTCGGACCCAGTACTTC. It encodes CASSLSYPGEGRTQYF.

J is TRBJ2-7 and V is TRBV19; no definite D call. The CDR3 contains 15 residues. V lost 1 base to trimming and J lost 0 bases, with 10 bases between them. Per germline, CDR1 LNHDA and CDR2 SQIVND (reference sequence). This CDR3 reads CASSIAHYASYEQYF. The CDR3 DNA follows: TGTGCCAGTAGTATAGCCCACTATGCCTCCTACGAGCAGTACTTC.

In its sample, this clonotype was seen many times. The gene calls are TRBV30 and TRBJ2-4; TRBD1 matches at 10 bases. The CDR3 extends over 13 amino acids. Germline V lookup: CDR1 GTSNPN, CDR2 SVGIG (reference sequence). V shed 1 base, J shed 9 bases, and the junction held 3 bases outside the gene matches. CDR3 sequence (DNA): TGTGCCTGGAGTGCGGGACAGGGGTTCATTCAGTACTTC. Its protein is CAWSAGQGFIQYF.

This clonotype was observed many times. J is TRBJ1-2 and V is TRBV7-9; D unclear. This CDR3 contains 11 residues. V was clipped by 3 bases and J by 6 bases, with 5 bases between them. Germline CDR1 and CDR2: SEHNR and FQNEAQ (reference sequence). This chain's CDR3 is CASSFSDGYTF. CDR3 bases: TGTGCCAGCAGCTTTTCAGATGGCTACACCTTC. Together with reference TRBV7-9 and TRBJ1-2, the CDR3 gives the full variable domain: DTGVSQNPRHKITKRGQNVTFRCDPISEHNRLYWYRQTLGQGPEFLTYFQNEAQLEKSRLLSDRFSAERPKGSFSTLEIQRTEQGDSAMYLCASSFSDGYTFGSGTRLTVV.

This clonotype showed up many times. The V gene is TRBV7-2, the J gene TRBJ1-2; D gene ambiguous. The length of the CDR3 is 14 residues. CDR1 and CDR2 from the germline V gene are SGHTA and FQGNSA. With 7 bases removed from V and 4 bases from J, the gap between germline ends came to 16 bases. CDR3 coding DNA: TGTGCCAGCACCCCCGGTAGCTCAGGCTATGGCTACACCTTC. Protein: CASTPGSSGYGYTF.

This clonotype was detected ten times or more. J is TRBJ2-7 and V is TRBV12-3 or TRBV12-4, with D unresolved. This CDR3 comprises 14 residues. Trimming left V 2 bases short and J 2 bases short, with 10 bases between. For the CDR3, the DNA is TGTGCCAGCAGTTTACGGACGGCGACCTACGAGCAGTACTTC. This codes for CASSLRTATYEQYF.

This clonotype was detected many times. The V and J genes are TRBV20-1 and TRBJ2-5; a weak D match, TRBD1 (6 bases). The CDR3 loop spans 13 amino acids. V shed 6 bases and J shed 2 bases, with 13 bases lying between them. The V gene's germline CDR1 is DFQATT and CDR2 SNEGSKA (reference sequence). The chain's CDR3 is CSAQNRVQETQYF. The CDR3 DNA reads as TGCAGTGCCCAGAACAGGGTTCAAGAGACCCAGTACTTC.

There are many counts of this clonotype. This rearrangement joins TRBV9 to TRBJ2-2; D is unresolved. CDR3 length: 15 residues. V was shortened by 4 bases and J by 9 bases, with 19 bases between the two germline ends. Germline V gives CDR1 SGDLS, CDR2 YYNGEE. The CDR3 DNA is TGTGCCAGCAGCCAAACGGACCCCCCCGGCCGGGAGCTGTTTTTT. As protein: CASSQTDPPGRELFF. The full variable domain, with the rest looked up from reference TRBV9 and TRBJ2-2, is DSGVTQTPKHLITATGQRVTLRCSPRSGDLSVYWYQQSLDQGLQFLIQYYNGEERAKGNILERFSAQQFPDLHSELNLSSLELGDSALYFCASSQTDPPGRELFFGEGSRLTVL.

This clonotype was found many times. In nucleotides, the CDR3 is TGTGCCAGCAGCTTAACAGTACACACTGAAGCTTTCTTT. Translating gives CASSLTVHTEAFF. This rearrangement joins TRBV7-3 to TRBJ1-1, with D unclear. The CDR3 extends over 13 amino acids. Trimming cost V 0 bases and J 3 bases, with 5 bases left between them. The germline V gene has CDR1 SGHTA and CDR2 FQGTGA.

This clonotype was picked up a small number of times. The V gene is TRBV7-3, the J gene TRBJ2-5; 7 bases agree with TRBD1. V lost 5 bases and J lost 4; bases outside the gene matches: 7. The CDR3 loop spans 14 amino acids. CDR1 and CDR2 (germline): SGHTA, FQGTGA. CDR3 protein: CASSLGTAGETQYF. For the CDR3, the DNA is TGTGCCAGCAGCCTGGGGACAGCCGGAGAGACCCAGTACTTC.

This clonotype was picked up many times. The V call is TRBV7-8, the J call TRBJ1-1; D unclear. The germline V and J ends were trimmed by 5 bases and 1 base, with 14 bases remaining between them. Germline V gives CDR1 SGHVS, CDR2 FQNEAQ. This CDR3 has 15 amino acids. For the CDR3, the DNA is TGTGCCAGCAGCAAAATGGACCGCCCGAACACTGAAGCTTTCTTT. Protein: CASSKMDRPNTEAFF. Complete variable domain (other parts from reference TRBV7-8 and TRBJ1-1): GAGVSQSPRYKVAKRGQDVALRCDPISGHVSLFWYQQALGQGPEFLTYFQNEAQLDKSGLPSDRFFAERPEGSVSTLKIQRTQQEDSAVYLCASSKMDRPNTEAFFGQGTRLTVV.

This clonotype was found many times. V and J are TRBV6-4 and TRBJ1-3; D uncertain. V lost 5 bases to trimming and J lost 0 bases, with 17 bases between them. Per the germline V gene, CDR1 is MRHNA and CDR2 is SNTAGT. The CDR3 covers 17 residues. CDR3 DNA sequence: TGTGCCAGCAGTCGACTTCTGACCGACTACTCTGGAAACACCATATATTTT. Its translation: CASSRLLTDYSGNTIYF.

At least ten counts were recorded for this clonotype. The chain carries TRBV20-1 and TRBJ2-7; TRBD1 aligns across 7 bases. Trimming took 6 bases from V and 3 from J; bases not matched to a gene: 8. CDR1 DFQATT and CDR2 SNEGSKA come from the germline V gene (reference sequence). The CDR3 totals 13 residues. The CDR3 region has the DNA TGCAGTGCCCCCCAGTCAGGGGGCTACGAGCAGTACTTC. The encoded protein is CSAPQSGGYEQYF.

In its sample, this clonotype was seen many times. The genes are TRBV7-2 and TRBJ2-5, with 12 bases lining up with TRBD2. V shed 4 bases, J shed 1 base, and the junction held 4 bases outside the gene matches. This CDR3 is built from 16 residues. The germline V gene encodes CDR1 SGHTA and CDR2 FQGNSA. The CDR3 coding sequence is TGTGCCAGCAGCTCGTCGACTAGCGGGGGCCAAGAGACCCAGTACTTC. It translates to CASSSSTSGGQETQYF.

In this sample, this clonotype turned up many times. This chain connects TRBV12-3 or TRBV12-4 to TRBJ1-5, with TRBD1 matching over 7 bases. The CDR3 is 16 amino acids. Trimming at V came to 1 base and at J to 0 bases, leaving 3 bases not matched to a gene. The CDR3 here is CASSLVGQYSNQPQHF. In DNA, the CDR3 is TGTGCCAGCAGTTTAGTGGGACAGTATAGCAATCAGCCCCAGCATTTT.